The 2 T cell receptor beta chains listed next were all sequenced from one sample in a study of blood T cell repertoires in COVID-19. Here immunoSEQ multiplex PCR was the method, and the copy in TCRdb shows in-frame clones only, minus some. In the table there are around 250,000 clones, roughly four fifths of which are singletons. The sequencing input was peripheral blood. The receptors were gathered from a woman aged 18-29 years with acute or convalescent COVID-19.

V and J are TRBV28 and TRBJ1-2, with a weak D call TRBD1 (5 bases). Per germline, CDR1 MDHEN and CDR2 SYDVKM. Between the trimmed V and J ends, which lost 1 base and 7 bases, there was a span of 13 bases. The CDR3 spans 14 residues. The CDR3 DNA reads TGTGCCAGCAGTTTATACGACAGCCCGGGTGGCTACACCTTC. It yields the protein CASSLYDSPGGYTF.

The rearrangement links TRBV24-1 to TRBJ2-3, with D possibly being TRBD1 (5 bases). The CDR3 spans 16 residues. The V gene lost 3 bases and the J gene lost 3 bases, with 15 bases spanning the gap. Looked up from germline, CDR1 is KGHDR and CDR2 is SFDVKD. CDR3 region: CATSDPARGQTDTQYF. CDR3 nucleotide sequence: TGTGCCACCAGTGATCCGGCCAGAGGACAAACAGATACGCAGTATTTT.